The 3 T cell receptor beta chains below all came from one sample that was sequenced in a study of monozygotic twins with inflammatory bowel disease. TCRdb reprocessed the 5' RACE reads; each CDR3 protein has one entry and no DNA is given. This listing includes fewer than 110,000 distinct CDR3 sequences. Sequencing input: blood. These receptors all stem from a human donor with ulcerative colitis or Crohn's disease, or a healthy co-twin of an affected twin (not recorded which).

The chain is built from TRBV7-7 and TRBJ2-7; TCRdb lists TRBD1, though no DNA is available to test this call. CDR1 and CDR2 (germline): SSHAT, FNYEAQ (reference sequence). The CDR3 loop spans 13 amino acids. Here the CDR3 reads CASSRLDRDEQYF.

The chain is built from TRBV10-3 and TRBJ1-5. The germline V gene has CDR1 ENHRY and CDR2 SYGVKD. The CDR3 length is 16 residues. The CDR3 sequence: CAISEGDGNFYQPQHF.

The CDR3 sequence is CASSGQGISYEKLFF. J is TRBJ1-4 and V is TRBV2; the TCRdb call, TRBD1, lacks DNA for checking. Germline CDR1 is SNHLY and CDR2 is FYNNEI. The CDR3 extends over 15 amino acids.